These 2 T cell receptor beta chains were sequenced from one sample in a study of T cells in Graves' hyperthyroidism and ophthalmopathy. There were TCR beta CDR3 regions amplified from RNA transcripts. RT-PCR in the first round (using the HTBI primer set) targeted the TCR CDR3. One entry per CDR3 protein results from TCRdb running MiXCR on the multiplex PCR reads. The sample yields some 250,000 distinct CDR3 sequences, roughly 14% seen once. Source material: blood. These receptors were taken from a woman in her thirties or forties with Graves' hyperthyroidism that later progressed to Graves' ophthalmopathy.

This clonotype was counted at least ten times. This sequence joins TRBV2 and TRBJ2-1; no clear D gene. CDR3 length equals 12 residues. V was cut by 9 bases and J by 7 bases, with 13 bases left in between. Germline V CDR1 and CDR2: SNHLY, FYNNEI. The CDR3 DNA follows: TGTGCCAGTACCCAGTTGGTGAATGAGCAGTTCTTC. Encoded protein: CASTQLVNEQFF.

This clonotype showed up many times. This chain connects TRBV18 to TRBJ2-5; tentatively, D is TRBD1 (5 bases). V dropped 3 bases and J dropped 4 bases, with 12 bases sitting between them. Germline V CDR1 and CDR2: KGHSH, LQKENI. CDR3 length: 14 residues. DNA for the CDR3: TGTGCCAGCTCACCCCCAGGGCAGGGAGAGACCCAGTACTTC. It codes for CASSPPGQGETQYF.